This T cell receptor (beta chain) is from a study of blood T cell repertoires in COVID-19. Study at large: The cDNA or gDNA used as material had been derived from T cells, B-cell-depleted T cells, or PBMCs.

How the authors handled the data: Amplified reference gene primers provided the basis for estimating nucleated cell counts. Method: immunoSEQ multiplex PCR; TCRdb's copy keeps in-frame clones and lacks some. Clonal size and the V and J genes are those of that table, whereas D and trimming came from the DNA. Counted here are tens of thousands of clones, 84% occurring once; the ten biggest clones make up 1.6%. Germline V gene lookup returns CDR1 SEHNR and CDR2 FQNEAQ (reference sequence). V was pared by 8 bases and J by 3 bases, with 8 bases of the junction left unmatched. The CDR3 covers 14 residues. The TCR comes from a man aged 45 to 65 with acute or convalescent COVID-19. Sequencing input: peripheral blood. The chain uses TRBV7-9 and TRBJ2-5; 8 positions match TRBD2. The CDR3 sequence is CASGPTSAEETQYF. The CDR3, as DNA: TGTGCCAGCGGACCGACTAGCGCAGAAGAGACCCAGTACTTC.